Only a few counts were recorded for the clone carrying this T cell receptor beta chain. Antigen unknown. TCR beta libraries were built with iRepertoire HTBI primers and Arm-PCR of CDR3 regions. TCRdb redid the calling of the multiplex PCR reads with MiXCR, one entry per CDR3 protein. The data show more than 350,000 distinct CDR3 sequences, under 25% seen once. These data come from a study of regulatory T cells in long-lasting Graves disease. Study-level background: Graves' disease counted as persistent after over 5 years of antithyroid drugs with positive TSH receptor antibodies.

Findings of the study overall: Persistent Graves' patients showed less TCR diversity than newly diagnosed ones.

The sample's time point: persistent/refractory GD, antithyroid drugs over 5 years with positive TRAb. Making the TCR library involved RNA that had been extracted from PBMCs. CDR3 length: 18 residues. Germline CDR1 reads SEHNR; CDR2 reads FQNEAQ (reference sequence). Trimming removed 0 bases from V and 5 bases from J, with 23 bases in between. The chain couples TRBV7-9 to TRBJ2-7; a weak D match, TRBD2 (6 bases). Source: peripheral blood mononuclear cells (PBMCs), taken when the disease was refractory, from a patient treated with antithyroid drugs. This receptor was taken from a female donor with Graves disease. CDR3 bases: TGTGCCAGCAGCTTAGCACCAACCCTACAGTCGGGAGTCGACGAGCAGTACTTC. It codes for CASSLAPTLQSGVDEQYF. The full variable domain, in which reference TRBV7-9 and TRBJ2-7 provide the parts outside the CDR3, is DTGVSQNPRHKITKRGQNVTFRCDPISEHNRLYWYRQTLGQGPEFLTYFQNEAQLEKSRLLSDRFSAERPKGSFSTLEIQRTEQGDSAMYLCASSLAPTLQSGVDEQYFGPGTRLTVT.